This T cell receptor (beta chain) derives from a study of vaccination and CD4 T cells after COVID-19. Looking at the study overall: Overlapping spike peptides of SARS-CoV-2, HCoV-NL63, HCoV-OC43 and HCoV-229E stimulated the cells.

With respect to this clonotype: Its antigen is unknown.

As for time point: late sampling 161 to 241 days after vaccination in a few convalescent patients. Treatment noted: roughly ten-day PBMC culture with coronavirus spike peptide pools or control peptides (ViraFEST assay). The assay that was used to sequence DNA from cultured CD4+ T cells was the Oncomine TCR Beta short-read assay. TCRdb called the PCR reads again in MiXCR, with one record for every CDR3 protein. The sample has approximately 22,000 distinct CDR3 sequences; about 43% are singletons. Material: CD4+ T cells from blood, cultured in vitro, obtained about 7 months after SARS-CoV-2 vaccination. This clonotype originated in a human donor who had recovered from COVID-19.

CDR3 protein: CASSLVVWLEGSQETQYF. The CDR3 DNA reads TGTGCCAGCAGCTTAGTCGTCTGGCTAGAGGGATCCCAAGAGACCCAGTACTTC. The chain combines TRBV7-9 with TRBJ2-5; tentative D call: TRBD2 (5 bases). This CDR3 is built from 18 residues. Germline CDR1 and CDR2: SEHNR and FQNEAQ (reference sequence). The V and J ends lost 1 base and 1 base respectively, with 19 bases between them.